These 11 T cell receptor beta chains share one sample of origin, sequenced in a study of T cells in localized non-small cell lung cancer. Profiling relied on immunoSEQ multiplex PCR, and the TCRdb table lists in-frame clones only, not all of them. The table includes 2,000 to 3,000 clones, less than 30% detected once. The sample here was normal lung tissue next to the tumor, taken before any cancer treatment. The receptors shown here come from a man aged 40 to 70 with stage II squamous cell lung carcinoma.

This chain links TRBV6-7 with TRBJ2-3; TRBD2 agrees at 9 bases. TRBV6-7 belongs to the ORF category, with a function that is uncertain. The CDR3 has 16 residues. Losses at the gene ends were 6 bases for V and 4 bases for J; bases not matched to a gene: 11. DNA for the CDR3: TGTGCCAGCAGGTTTTCTAGCGGGGTGAAGTCAGATACGCAGTATTTT. It is translated as CASRFSSGVKSDTQYF.

The chain uses TRBV5-1 and TRBJ2-1, with 8 bases lining up with TRBD2. CDR1 is SGHRS, CDR2 YFSETQ, per germline. This CDR3 region has 16 residues. Losses at the gene ends were 0 bases for V and 9 bases for J; bases not matched to a gene: 11. The CDR3 nucleotides are TGCGCCAGCAGCTTGGCGGGAGGGCCTCTGGATGTTGAGCAGTTCTTC. It codes for CASSLAGGPLDVEQFF.

This chain links TRBV9 with TRBJ1-2, with TRBD1 matching over 11 bases. The CDR3 totals 15 residues. CDR1 SGDLS and CDR2 YYNGEE come from the germline V gene. Trimming at V came to 4 bases and at J to 7 bases, leaving 9 bases not matched to a gene. The CDR3 is CASSLRTGGESGYTF. CDR3 in DNA: TGTGCCAGCAGCCTACGGACAGGGGGCGAGAGTGGCTACACCTTC.

Only a few counts were recorded for this clone. The chain is built from TRBV11-3 and TRBJ1-1, with D unclear. V gave up 3 bases and J gave up 3 bases, with 11 bases separating them. This CDR3 has 14 residues. Germline lookup yields CDR1 SGHNT and CDR2 YENEEA. CDR3 loop: CASSLWGAYTEAFF. The CDR3 coding sequence is TGTGCCAGCAGCTTGTGGGGAGCTTACACTGAAGCTTTCTTT.

This chain uses TRBV30 with TRBJ2-6; D is unclear. Trimming took off 1 base at V and 3 bases at J, with 10 bases between the two ends. The CDR3 sequence is 15 residues long. Germline loops: CDR1 GTSNPN, CDR2 SVGIG (reference sequence). The CDR3 nucleotides are TGTGCCTGGAGTGAGGTGGTCGTTGGGGCCAACGTCCTGACTTTC. Its translation: CAWSEVVVGANVLTF. Supplemented by reference TRBV30 and TRBJ2-6, the full variable domain reads SQTIHQWPATLVQPVGSPLSLECTVEGTSNPNLYWYRQAAGRGLQLLFYSVGIGQISSEVPQNLSASRPQDRQFILSSKKLLLSDSGFYLCAWSEVVVGANVLTFGAGSRLTVL.

This clone has more than one count but fewer than ten. The chain couples TRBV11-3 to TRBJ1-1; D gene unclear. The V gene lost 0 bases and the J gene lost 1 base, with 12 bases spanning the gap. CDR1 and CDR2 from the germline V gene are SGHNT and YENEEA. The CDR3 sequence is 16 residues long. CDR3: CASSLEPGLTNTEAFF. The CDR3 DNA is TGTGCCAGCAGCTTAGAACCCGGGCTTACGAACACTGAAGCTTTCTTT.

This clone was counted between two and nine times. This chain connects TRBV29-1 to TRBJ2-3; 8 nucleotides align to TRBD2. V trimming: 5 bases; J trimming: 2 bases; junction bases outside the gene matches: 6. The CDR3 has 14 amino acids. Looked up from germline, CDR1 is SQVTM and CDR2 is ANQGSEA. Here the CDR3 DNA reads TGCAGCGTTTTCACAGCGGGAGCCACAGATACGCAGTATTTT. Its protein is CSVFTAGATDTQYF.

In DNA, the CDR3 is TGTGCCAGCAGCGTAACTAGTACCTCCTACAATGAGCAGTTCTTC. It yields the protein CASSVTSTSYNEQFF. V gene TRBV9 combines with J gene TRBJ2-1, with D perhaps matching TRBD2 (5 bases). V lost 1 base and J 0 bases, leaving 8 bases between the germline ends. This CDR3 comprises 15 residues. Germline V gives CDR1 SGDLS, CDR2 YYNGEE.

Sample share makes this clone medium-sized (0.01 to 0.1%). This chain joins TRBV9 and TRBJ2-1; tentatively, D is TRBD2 (5 bases). The CDR3 has 15 amino acids. In germline, CDR1 is SGDLS, CDR2 YYNGEE. V lost 1 base to trimming and J lost 3 bases, with 11 bases between them. The CDR3: CASSVRQGGYNEQFF. For the CDR3, the DNA is TGTGCCAGCAGCGTAAGACAAGGAGGCTACAATGAGCAGTTCTTC.

The rearrangement joins TRBV28 to TRBJ2-1, with TRBD2 matching 11 bases. Germline CDR1 and CDR2: MDHEN and SYDVKM. The CDR3 is 16 amino acids. Losses at the gene ends were 7 bases for V and 8 bases for J; bases not matched to a gene: 13. CDR3 region: CASKLSSGRAWYEQFF. Written as DNA, the CDR3 is TGTGCCAGCAAATTGAGTAGCGGGAGGGCTTGGTATGAGCAGTTCTTC.

In its sample, this clone is medium-sized. The gene calls are TRBV9 and TRBJ2-3; TRBD1 aligns across 7 bases. This CDR3 spans 14 amino acids. Germline V gene sequence: CDR1 SGDLS, CDR2 YYNGEE. J was trimmed by 3 bases and V by 7 bases; bases with no gene match: 8. DNA of the CDR3: TGTGCCAGCCGGGACAGCCGAACGACAGATACGCAGTATTTT. Translated, it gives CASRDSRTTDTQYF.